Shown below are 28 T cell receptor beta chains from a single sample sequenced in a study of cytotoxic CD8 clonotypes in ibrutinib-treated CLL. Data came from immunoSEQ multiplex PCR; TCRdb stores just in-frame clones and leaves some out. This sample has around 330,000 clones, with 67% found just once. Sequencing was performed on PBMCs, taken after 36 months of ibrutinib treatment. These receptors were taken from a human donor with chronic lymphocytic leukemia.

The rearrangement joins TRBV5-6 to TRBJ1-2; 7 positions agree with TRBD1. The CDR3 consists of 15 residues. CDR1 is SGHDT, CDR2 YYEEEE, per germline. With 0 bases clipped from V and 8 bases from J, the junction kept 10 bases outside the gene matches. This CDR3 reads CASSLVPGQRHGYTF. The CDR3 coding sequence is TGTGCCAGCAGCTTGGTACCGGGACAGAGGCACGGCTACACCTTC.

The rearrangement uses TRBV29-1 and TRBJ1-2, with TRBD1 as a possible D gene (5 bases). CDR3 length: 12 residues. Germline V gene lookup returns CDR1 SQVTM and CDR2 ANQGSEA. Trimming removed 4 bases from V and 7 bases from J, with 13 bases in between. The CDR3 loop is CSVVGGWAGYTF. CDR3 coding DNA: TGCAGCGTTGTTGGGGGTTGGGCTGGCTACACCTTC.

The V gene is TRBV5-4, the J gene TRBJ2-5; D possibly uses TRBD1 or TRBD2 (5 bases each). V was shortened by 4 bases and J by 3 bases, with 13 bases between the two germline ends. Germline V gene sequence: CDR1 SGHNT, CDR2 YYREEE (reference sequence). This CDR3 has 14 residues. The CDR3 loop reads CASSGDPDKETQYF. In nucleotides, the CDR3 is TGTGCCAGCAGCGGGGACCCCGACAAAGAGACCCAGTACTTC. The full variable domain, in which reference TRBV5-4 and TRBJ2-5 provide the parts outside the CDR3, is ETGVTQSPTHLIKTRGQQVTLRCSSQSGHNTVSWYQQALGQGPQFIFQYYREEENGRGNFPPRFSGLQFPNYSSELNVNALELDDSALYLCASSGDPDKETQYFGPGTRLLVL.

This chain links TRBV5-1 with TRBJ2-2, with D possibly TRBD2 on 5 matching bases. CDR1 SGHRS and CDR2 YFSETQ come from the germline V gene. The CDR3 is made up of 14 amino acids. Trimming took off 7 bases at V and 2 bases at J, with 12 bases between the two ends. The CDR3 here is CASSADDNTGELFF. In DNA, the CDR3 is TGCGCCAGCTCAGCGGACGACAACACCGGGGAGCTGTTTTTT.

This chain connects TRBV5-1 to TRBJ2-7, with D perhaps TRBD2 (6 bases). Between the trimmed V and J ends, which lost 2 bases and 5 bases, there was a span of 11 bases. The CDR3 length is 13 residues. Germline loops: CDR1 SGHRS, CDR2 YFSETQ. CDR3 region: CASSFRRGHEQYF. CDR3 sequence (DNA): TGCGCCAGCAGCTTTAGGAGGGGCCACGAGCAGTACTTC.

V and J are TRBV4-3 and TRBJ2-5, with 9 nucleotides matching TRBD1. V gave up 4 bases and J gave up 4 bases; unmatched junction bases: 7. The CDR3 covers 15 residues. Germline V gives CDR1 LGHNA, CDR2 YSLEER. The CDR3 loop is CASSPRDRGTETQYF. CDR3 nucleotide sequence: TGCGCCAGCAGCCCGAGAGACAGGGGGACAGAGACCCAGTACTTC.

The chain is built from TRBV27 and TRBJ2-1; TRBD2 matches 9 bases. The CDR3 has 14 amino acids. Germline-derived CDR1 and CDR2 are MNHEY and SMNVEV (reference sequence). V lost 4 bases to trimming and J lost 4 bases; unmatched junction nucleotides: 2. CDR3 DNA: TGTGCCAGCAGTTCCCTAGCGGGATACAATGAGCAGTTCTTC. It codes for CASSSLAGYNEQFF.

A word on this clone: Different DNA sequences within this sample yield the same CDR3. The V gene is TRBV6-5, the J gene TRBJ2-3; TRBD2 agrees at 7 bases. Germline CDR1 is MNHEY and CDR2 is SVGAGI. The CDR3 has 14 residues. The J segment lost 4 bases and the V segment lost 3 bases, leaving 4 bases of the junction unmatched. This CDR3 is CASSYGGRADTQYF. CDR3 sequence (DNA): TGTGCCAGCAGTTATGGGGGGAGGGCAGATACGCAGTATTTT.

This sequence joins TRBV2 and TRBJ1-5, with TRBD1 as a possible D gene (5 bases). V dropped 4 bases and J dropped 6 bases, with 10 bases sitting between them. CDR1 is SNHLY and CDR2 is FYNNEI in the germline V gene. There are 13 residues in the CDR3. Here the CDR3 DNA reads TGTGCCAGCAGTGGGGGGGGAAGTCAGCCCCAGCATTTT. Encoded protein: CASSGGGSQPQHF. Combining the CDR3 with reference TRBV2 and TRBJ1-5 gives the whole variable domain EPEVTQTPSHQVTQMGQEVILRCVPISNHLYFYWYRQILGQKVEFLVSFYNNEISEKSEIFDDQFSVERPDGSNFTLKIRSTKLEDSAMYFCASSGGGSQPQHFGDGTRLSIL.

The rearrangement joins TRBV7-6 to TRBJ2-7; TRBD2 agrees at 14 bases. The germline gives CDR1 SGHVS, CDR2 FNYEAQ. The CDR3 runs to 13 residues. The ends lost 8 bases at V and 4 bases at J; junction bases unmatched: 1. The CDR3 reads CASGTSGGYEQYF. CDR3 in DNA: TGTGCCAGCGGGACTAGCGGGGGTTACGAGCAGTACTTC.

V is TRBV27 and J is TRBJ2-7; D unclear. Germline loops: CDR1 MNHEY, CDR2 SMNVEV (reference sequence). The V end lost 2 bases, the J end lost 0 bases, and 11 bases lay between the germline ends. The CDR3 loop spans 15 amino acids. CDR3 loop: CASSLRAQVSYEQYF. Here the CDR3 DNA reads TGTGCCAGCAGTTTACGGGCCCAGGTCTCCTACGAGCAGTACTTC.

The chain has TRBV5-6 and TRBJ2-2, with D tentatively TRBD1 or TRBD2 (5 bases each). Deletions cut 3 bases from V and 0 bases from J, with 6 bases between. The CDR3 is 14 residues long. In germline, CDR1 is SGHDT, CDR2 YYEEEE. The CDR3 coding sequence is TGTGCCAGCAGCTCGGGACCGAACACCGGGGAGCTGTTTTTT. This sequence encodes CASSSGPNTGELFF.

The rearrangement uses TRBV9 and TRBJ1-2; 10 positions agree with TRBD1. Germline V gene lookup returns CDR1 SGDLS and CDR2 YYNGEE. Trimming at V came to 4 bases and at J to 3 bases, leaving 6 bases not matched to a gene. This CDR3 has 15 amino acids. The CDR3 nucleotides read TGTGCCAGCAGCCAAAGACAGGGGGCTGACTATGGCTACACCTTC. It encodes CASSQRQGADYGYTF.

The chain joins TRBV6-5 to TRBJ1-1, with D possibly TRBD1 on 5 matching bases. This CDR3 contains 14 residues. In germline, CDR1 is MNHEY, CDR2 SVGAGI. Trimming shortened V by 2 bases and J by 1 base, and 8 bases separated the two germline ends. The CDR3, as DNA: TGTGCCAGCAGTTACGGGACCTCGAACACTGAAGCTTTCTTT. Residues: CASSYGTSNTEAFF.

V is TRBV9 and J is TRBJ2-7, with 11 nucleotides matching TRBD2. The CDR3 sequence is 15 residues long. V was pared by 4 bases and J by 4 bases, with 7 bases of the junction left unmatched. Germline V gene data show CDR1 as SGDLS and CDR2 as YYNGEE. The CDR3 protein is CASSPPGTSGYEQYF. The CDR3 DNA is TGTGCCAGCAGCCCCCCCGGGACTAGCGGTTACGAGCAGTACTTC. Filled out from reference TRBV9 and TRBJ2-7, the complete variable domain reads DSGVTQTPKHLITATGQRVTLRCSPRSGDLSVYWYQQSLDQGLQFLIQYYNGEERAKGNILERFSAQQFPDLHSELNLSSLELGDSALYFCASSPPGTSGYEQYFGPGTRLTVT.

This clone was observed a handful of times. This chain joins TRBV6-6 and TRBJ2-7; 9 positions agree with TRBD1. There are 16 residues in the CDR3. The germline V gene has CDR1 MNHNY and CDR2 SVGAGI (reference sequence). The J segment lost 12 bases and the V segment lost 0 bases, leaving 15 bases of the junction unmatched. The CDR3 region is CASSYSPRTGAFYPYF. CDR3 coding DNA: TGTGCCAGCAGTTACTCTCCAAGGACAGGGGCATTTTATCCGTACTTC.

The chain joins TRBV11-2 to TRBJ2-1; D perhaps matches TRBD1 (6 bases). CDR1 and CDR2 from the germline V gene are SGHAT and FQNNGV. The CDR3 is 13 residues long. The ends were cut back, 5 bases at V and 9 bases at J, with 14 bases in the middle. In DNA, the CDR3 is TGTGCCAGCAGCCGACGACAGGACCGTGAGCAGTTCTTC. Encoded protein: CASSRRQDREQFF.

This chain joins TRBV5-1 and TRBJ2-3, with D uncertain. Germline V gene lookup returns CDR1 SGHRS and CDR2 YFSETQ. V was trimmed by 2 bases and J by 0 bases, leaving 7 bases between them. The CDR3 length is 14 residues. The CDR3 DNA reads as TGCGCCAGCAGCTTAGAGATAAGCACAGATACGCAGTATTTT. The encoded protein is CASSLEISTDTQYF.

J is TRBJ2-7 and V is TRBV10-2; no definite D call. Germline V gives CDR1 WSHSY, CDR2 SAAADI. Trimming left V 0 bases short and J 7 bases short, with 7 bases between. The CDR3 totals 12 residues. CDR3 DNA sequence: TGCGCCAGCAGTGAGTCGGGCCTTGAGCAGTACTTC. Translating gives CASSESGLEQYF.

The chain uses TRBV29-1 and TRBJ2-7, with TRBD2 identical over 9 bases. The J segment lost 2 bases and the V segment lost 7 bases, leaving 6 bases of the junction unmatched. CDR1 is SQVTM, CDR2 ANQGSEA, per germline. The CDR3 has 13 amino acids. As DNA, the CDR3 is TGCAGCGGCTCTAGCGGGGACGCCTACGAGCAGTACTTC. Protein product: CSGSSGDAYEQYF.

This rearrangement joins TRBV5-6 to TRBJ2-7, with D perhaps matching TRBD1 (5 bases). V lost 4 bases and J 3 bases, leaving 17 bases between the germline ends. Germline values: CDR1 SGHDT, CDR2 YYEEEE. The CDR3 extends over 15 amino acids. The CDR3 region is CASSLLRALLYEQYF. In DNA form, the CDR3 reads TGTGCCAGCAGCCTCCTCAGGGCCCTTCTCTACGAGCAGTACTTC.

The chain couples TRBV7-2 to TRBJ1-4, with no clear D. The CDR3 extends over 12 amino acids. Per the germline V gene, CDR1 is SGHTA and CDR2 is FQGNSA. Trimming removed 0 bases from V and 11 bases from J, with 7 bases in between. The CDR3, as DNA: TGTGCCAGCAGCTTAGCAGCCAGCAAACTGTTTTTT. This encodes CASSLAASKLFF.

This clone was seen only a few times. V is TRBV10-3 and J is TRBJ2-3; D not resolved. The CDR3 covers 13 residues. Germline lookup yields CDR1 ENHRY and CDR2 SYGVKD. V was clipped by 3 bases and J by 0 bases, with 4 bases between them. The CDR3 DNA reads as TGTGCCATCAGTGATGACAGCACAGATACGCAGTATTTT. Amino acids: CAISDDSTDTQYF.

The chain links TRBV9 to TRBJ2-7, with unresolved D. V was cut by 0 bases and J by 0 bases, with 7 bases left in between. The CDR3 runs to 14 residues. Germline loops: CDR1 SGDLS, CDR2 YYNGEE. CDR3 DNA: TGTGCCAGCAGCGTAGGTAGTACCTCCTACGAGCAGTACTTC. This codes for CASSVGSTSYEQYF.

The rearrangement links TRBV9 to TRBJ1-2; no firm D call. Germline CDR1 reads SGDLS; CDR2 reads YYNGEE. This CDR3 is built from 12 residues. V was pared by 7 bases and J by 8 bases, with 15 bases between. CDR3 loop: CASGDRGSGYTF. The DNA for the CDR3 is TGTGCCAGCGGCGATCGGGGATCCGGCTACACCTTC.

The genes are TRBV6-5 and TRBJ2-6; no reliable D call. V shed 6 bases and J shed 4 bases, with 7 bases lying between them. The CDR3 is made up of 13 amino acids. Germline-derived CDR1 and CDR2 are MNHEY and SVGAGI. CDR3 protein: CASRATGANVLTF. CDR3 bases: TGTGCCAGCAGGGCAACGGGGGCCAACGTCCTGACTTTC.

The chain links TRBV7-9 to TRBJ2-2, with D possibly TRBD2 on 5 matching bases. Trimming shortened V by 5 bases and J by 4 bases, and 11 bases separated the two germline ends. Germline V gene lookup returns CDR1 SEHNR and CDR2 FQNEAQ (reference sequence). This CDR3 is built from 14 residues. CDR3 nucleotide sequence: TGTGCCAGCAGCGAAACTAGTCCCACCGGGGAGCTGTTTTTT. Protein product: CASSETSPTGELFF.

This chain connects TRBV11-2 to TRBJ2-1; no clear D gene. Germline V gives CDR1 SGHAT, CDR2 FQNNGV. V was clipped by 4 bases and J by 0 bases, with 7 bases between them. The CDR3 loop spans 14 amino acids. Here the CDR3 reads CASSSVLSYNEQFF. The CDR3 DNA is TGTGCCAGCAGCTCGGTCCTCTCCTACAATGAGCAGTTCTTC. Drawing the rest from reference TRBV11-2 and TRBJ2-1, the complete variable domain is EAGVAQSPRYKIIEKRQSVAFWCNPISGHATLYWYQQILGQGPKLLIQFQNNGVVDDSQLPKDRFSAERLKGVDSTLKIQPAKLEDSAVYLCASSSVLSYNEQFFGPGTRLTVL.